The 8 T cell receptor beta chains in this list originate from one sample, sequenced in a study of control samples from healthy donors and cancer patients (dated by TCRdb to 2020 to 2022). The receptor library was made with the immunoSEQ multiplex PCR assay. TCRdb took over this immuneACCESS table, retaining in-frame rearrangements with V and J assigned. Such tables are incomplete; in checked studies, under half of the missing clones stem from an unresolved V gene, and the remainder is unexplained. The sample includes about 89,000 clones, with 86% observed a single time. Under 25% of the sample belongs to the ten largest clones. The sequenced sample consisted of blood. The receptors were gathered from a man in his thirties or forties in good health.

This clone was seen a few times. This sequence joins TRBV7-9 and TRBJ2-5; 12 nucleotides agree with TRBD2. Germline loops: CDR1 SEHNR, CDR2 FQNEAQ (reference sequence). CDR3 length equals 15 residues. Germline trimming cut 6 bases from V and 5 bases from J; bases unmatched to any gene: 7. The CDR3 DNA follows: TGTGCCAGCAGTCCTAGCGGGGGGGCTCGGGAGACCCAGTACTTC. Encoded protein: CASSPSGGARETQYF.

This chain joins TRBV19 and TRBJ1-2; D not certain. In germline, CDR1 is LNHDA, CDR2 SQIVND (reference sequence). V was cut by 0 bases and J by 1 base, with 12 bases left in between. The CDR3 consists of 16 residues. The CDR3 DNA reads TGTGCCAGTAGTATAGATGGAGGAGATTTTAACTATGGCTACACCTTC. Translating it yields CASSIDGGDFNYGYTF. Full variable domain (rest looked up from reference TRBV19 and TRBJ1-2): DGGITQSPKYLFRKEGQNVTLSCEQNLNHDAMYWYRQDPGQGLRLIYYSQIVNDFQKGDIAEGYSVSREKKESFPLTVTSAQKNPTAFYLCASSIDGGDFNYGYTFGSGTRLTVV.

This chain joins TRBV7-3 and TRBJ2-2, with D perhaps assigned TRBD1 or TRBD2 (6 bases each). The CDR3 is 18 residues long. Germline V CDR1 and CDR2: SGHTA, FQGTGA. The V end was cut by 5 bases, the J end by 7 bases, with 26 bases between. CDR3 sequence reads: CASSPTGARGPFGGELFF. The CDR3 DNA sequence: TGTGCCAGCAGCCCAACGGGGGCCAGGGGCCCCTTCGGCGGGGAGCTGTTTTTT.

This chain joins TRBV27 and TRBJ2-5, with 15 bases lining up with TRBD2. From germline, CDR1 is MNHEY and CDR2 SMNVEV (reference sequence). V lost 3 bases and J lost 4; bases outside the gene matches: 3. The CDR3 has 16 amino acids. The CDR3 sequence: CASSFGTSGGRETQYF. The CDR3, as DNA: TGTGCCAGCAGTTTCGGGACTAGCGGGGGGAGAGAGACCCAGTACTTC.

The chain employs TRBV7-9 and TRBJ2-1, with D possibly TRBD2 on 6 matching bases. Germline V gene sequence: CDR1 SEHNR, CDR2 FQNEAQ (reference sequence). CDR3 length: 15 residues. V was trimmed by 6 bases and J by 0 bases, leaving 12 bases between them. Written as DNA, the CDR3 is TGTGCCAGCAGGCCCCGGGGGATCTCCTACAATGAGCAGTTCTTC. Encoded protein: CASRPRGISYNEQFF. The whole variable domain, filled in from reference TRBV7-9 and TRBJ2-1, reads DTGVSQNPRHKITKRGQNVTFRCDPISEHNRLYWYRQTLGQGPEFLTYFQNEAQLEKSRLLSDRFSAERPKGSFSTLEIQRTEQGDSAMYLCASRPRGISYNEQFFGPGTRLTVL.

A single count supports this clone. The chain has TRBV6-5 and TRBJ1-2; 9 bases agree with TRBD1. Germline lookup yields CDR1 MNHEY and CDR2 SVGAGI. J gave up 6 bases and V 5 bases, and 7 bases lay outside the gene matches. The CDR3 contains 14 residues. CDR3 DNA sequence: TGTGCCAGCAGTAAGGCGGACAGGGGTAATGGCTACACCTTC. Translation gives CASSKADRGNGYTF.

The chain joins TRBV5-1 to TRBJ2-5; a possible D gene is TRBD2 (5 bases). Per the germline V gene, CDR1 is SGHRS and CDR2 is YFSETQ. This CDR3 is 15 amino acids long. Trimming took 4 bases from V and 1 from J, leaving 14 bases between them. The CDR3 DNA follows: TGCGCCAGCAGCCGGGGAGTTGGGATCCAAGAGACCCAGTACTTC. Encoded protein: CASSRGVGIQETQYF.

The chain joins TRBV28 to TRBJ1-4; D is possibly TRBD1 (6 bases). CDR1 MDHEN and CDR2 SYDVKM come from the germline V gene. V was cut by 5 bases and J by 5 bases, with 18 bases left in between. The CDR3 is 16 residues long. Here the CDR3 reads CASSLAGALRNEKLFF. DNA for the CDR3: TGTGCCAGCAGTCTAGCGGGGGCATTGAGGAATGAAAAACTGTTTTTT.